This T cell receptor beta chain was sequenced during a study of cytomegalovirus exposure and HLA in healthy donors. The PCR was carried out with 60 Vbeta primers and 13 Jbeta primers. Clones were sequenced by immunoSEQ multiplex PCR, and TCRdb holds only the in-frame ones, with some missing. Among 150,000 to 200,000 clones listed, 79% were seen once. This CDR3 has 16 amino acids. CDR1 is MDHEN, CDR2 SYDVKM, per germline. The V gene end was trimmed by 8 bases and the J gene end by 1 base; junction bases not matched to a gene: 10. Study findings and constraints: The majority of CMV-associated TCR beta chains were reported as apparently HLA-restricted in a later analysis.

For this clone: Its matching antigen is unknown.

The clonotype comes from a woman in her 50s in good health and CMV-seronegative. The genes are TRBV28 and TRBJ2-7; 11 bases align to TRBD2. Sequences were obtained from PBMCs. The CDR3 region has the DNA TGTGCCAGCTCCGCGACTAGCGGGGTACCTTCCTACGAGCAGTACTTC. Translation gives CASSATSGVPSYEQYF.